The present entry profiles one T cell receptor beta chain with its context. Germline lookup yields CDR1 MDHEN and CDR2 SYDVKM. The CDR3 has 15 amino acids. Trimming took 3 bases from V and 9 from J; bases not matched to a gene: 6. The data were produced by immunoSEQ multiplex PCR, yet TCRdb's version contains in-frame clones alone and is incomplete. The data show about 150,000 clones, around 85% seen once. This sample is part of a study of blood T cell repertoires in COVID-19. The receptor's source is a man between 65 and 85 years old with acute or convalescent COVID-19. Sequencing was carried out using peripheral blood. This chain uses TRBV28 with TRBJ1-6; 9 bases fit TRBD1. CDR3 coding DNA: TGTGCCAGCAGTTTCCGGGACAGGGTTGCTTCACCCCTCCACTTT. Translation gives CASSFRDRVASPLHF.